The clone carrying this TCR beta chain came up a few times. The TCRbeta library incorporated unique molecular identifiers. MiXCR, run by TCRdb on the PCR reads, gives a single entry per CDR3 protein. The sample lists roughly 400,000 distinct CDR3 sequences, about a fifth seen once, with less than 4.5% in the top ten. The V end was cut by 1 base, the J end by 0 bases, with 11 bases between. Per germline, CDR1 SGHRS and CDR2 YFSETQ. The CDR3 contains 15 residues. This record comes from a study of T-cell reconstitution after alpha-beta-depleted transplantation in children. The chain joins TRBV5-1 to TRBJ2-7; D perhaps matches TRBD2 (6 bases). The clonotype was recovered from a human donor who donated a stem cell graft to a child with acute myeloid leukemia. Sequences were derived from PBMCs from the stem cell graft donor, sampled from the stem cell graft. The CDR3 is CASSLSIGSSYEQYF. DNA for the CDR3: TGCGCCAGCAGCTTGTCCATCGGGAGCTCCTACGAGCAGTACTTC.